Below, 28 T cell receptor beta chains from the same sample are listed, as sequenced in a study of cytomegalovirus exposure and HLA in healthy donors (TCRdb year 2017). Libraries were prepared through the immunoSEQ multiplex PCR assay. TCRdb took over this immuneACCESS table, retaining in-frame rearrangements with V and J assigned. Such tables are incomplete; in checked studies, under half of the missing clones stem from an unresolved V gene, and the remainder is unexplained. Across this sample there are some 140,000 clones, with roughly 81% seen only once. Jointly, the top ten make up 1.4% of the sample. Material for sequencing was PBMCs. Every receptor here comes from a woman aged 25-40 years in good health and CMV-seronegative.

The V and J genes are TRBV10-3 and TRBJ1-2; 7 bases match TRBD1. The CDR3 sequence is 13 residues long. In germline, CDR1 is ENHRY, CDR2 SYGVKD. V lost 10 bases and J lost 4; bases outside the gene matches: 9. The CDR3 region has the DNA TGTGCCAGCTTACGACAGGGCGTCTATGGCTACACCTTC. Translating gives CASLRQGVYGYTF.

The chain has TRBV2 and TRBJ2-7; a weak D match, TRBD1 (5 bases). The V and J ends lost 5 bases and 11 bases respectively, with 19 bases between them. CDR1 and CDR2 from the germline V gene are SNHLY and FYNNEI. This CDR3 spans 13 amino acids. CDR3: CASSFLGQGKKYF. CDR3 DNA sequence: TGTGCCAGCAGTTTCCTCGGACAAGGGAAGAAGTACTTC.

This chain joins TRBV11-2 and TRBJ2-7, with 7 bases identical to TRBD1. This CDR3 is 15 amino acids long. With V trimmed by 6 bases and J by 2 bases, 10 bases remained unmatched. Germline values: CDR1 SGHAT, CDR2 FQNNGV. The CDR3 DNA follows: TGTGCCAGCAGTTCCCGGGACAGAGGGGCCTACGAGCAGTACTTC. Its translation: CASSSRDRGAYEQYF.

The sample holds many counts of this clone. CDR3 coding DNA: TGTGCCAGCAGCCGCACAGGGACGGGCTACGAGCAGTACTTC. It translates to CASSRTGTGYEQYF. The chain links TRBV14 to TRBJ2-7; a weak D match, TRBD1 (6 bases). Germline values: CDR1 SGHDN, CDR2 FVKESK. The CDR3 is 14 amino acids. V was shortened by 4 bases and J by 3 bases, with 13 bases between the two germline ends.

The rearrangement links TRBV2 to TRBJ1-2; D possibly corresponds to TRBD1 (6 bases). The CDR3 spans 11 residues. Germline CDR1 reads SNHLY; CDR2 reads FYNNEI. Trimming removed 8 bases at V and 4 bases at J, with 8 bases between. CDR3 region: CASGQIYGYTF. As DNA, the CDR3 is TGTGCCAGCGGACAGATCTATGGCTACACCTTC.

This sequence joins TRBV7-8 and TRBJ1-2; TRBD1 is a possible D gene (5 bases). V dropped 1 base and J dropped 3 bases, with 12 bases sitting between them. Per germline, CDR1 SGHVS and CDR2 FQNEAQ. This CDR3 has 15 amino acids. CDR3 bases: TGTGCCAGCAGCTTAGGTCAGGGCGAGTACTATGGCTACACCTTC. Translation gives CASSLGQGEYYGYTF.

The chain couples TRBV5-1 to TRBJ2-3; D is ambiguous. Germline assignment: CDR1 SGHRS and CDR2 YFSETQ. The V end lost 0 bases, the J end lost 0 bases, and 2 bases lay between the germline ends. The CDR3 runs to 13 residues. CDR3 protein: CASSLASTDTQYF. DNA of the CDR3: TGCGCCAGCAGCTTGGCTAGCACAGATACGCAGTATTTT.

J is TRBJ2-3 and V is TRBV5-4; 9 positions match TRBD2. Germline V gene lookup returns CDR1 SGHNT and CDR2 YYREEE (reference sequence). The CDR3 spans 15 residues. V trimming: 4 bases; J trimming: 2 bases; junction bases outside the gene matches: 5. The CDR3 loop reads CASSRGGAVTDTQYF. The DNA for the CDR3 is TGTGCCAGCAGCCGCGGGGGGGCCGTCACAGATACGCAGTATTTT.

The chain uses TRBV7-2 and TRBJ2-5; weak D call: TRBD1 (5 bases). CDR1 and CDR2 (germline): SGHTA, FQGNSA. The CDR3 is made up of 14 amino acids. V was clipped by 1 base and J by 5 bases, with 11 bases between them. The CDR3: CASSLGQPPETQYF. CDR3 sequence (DNA): TGTGCCAGCAGCTTAGGACAGCCTCCGGAGACCCAGTACTTC. Combining the CDR3 with reference TRBV7-2 and TRBJ2-5 gives the whole variable domain GAGVSQSPSNKVTEKGKDVELRCDPISGHTALYWYRQSLGQGLEFLIYFQGNSAPDKSGLPSDRFSAERTGGSVSTLTIQRTQQEDSAVYLCASSLGQPPETQYFGPGTRLLVL.

The rearrangement joins TRBV5-4 to TRBJ1-2, with 8 bases fitting TRBD1. J was trimmed by 6 bases and V by 3 bases; bases with no gene match: 10. Germline V gives CDR1 SGHNT, CDR2 YYREEE (reference sequence). This CDR3 is built from 15 residues. The CDR3 here is CASSSAGQGAHGYTF. As DNA, the CDR3 is TGTGCCAGCAGCTCCGCCGGCCAGGGGGCGCATGGCTACACCTTC.

The chain uses TRBV11-2 and TRBJ2-7; D call uncertain. The germline V gene has CDR1 SGHAT and CDR2 FQNNGV. The CDR3 runs 12 residues. V gave up 5 bases and J gave up 0 bases, with 5 bases separating them. In DNA form, the CDR3 reads TGTGCCAGCAGCGTCAGCTCCTACGAGCAGTACTTC. Protein sequence: CASSVSSYEQYF.

The chain carries TRBV29-1 and TRBJ2-1, with TRBD1 identical over 9 bases. Germline assignment: CDR1 SQVTM and CDR2 ANQGSEA. The trim removed 7 bases at V and 2 bases at J, leaving 6 bases unmatched. The CDR3 is 14 amino acids. CDR3 protein: CSEKDRGPYNEQFF. In nucleotides, the CDR3 is TGCAGCGAAAAGGACAGGGGACCCTACAATGAGCAGTTCTTC.

This sequence joins TRBV18 and TRBJ2-1, with D maybe TRBD1 (5 bases). V dropped 6 bases and J dropped 0 bases, with 12 bases sitting between them. The CDR3 contains 15 residues. CDR1 and CDR2 from the germline V gene are KGHSH and LQKENI. The CDR3 loop reads CASSAGKGSYNEQFF. CDR3 DNA sequence: TGTGCCAGCTCCGCAGGGAAAGGCTCCTACAATGAGCAGTTCTTC.

The chain links TRBV19 to TRBJ1-5; tentatively, D is TRBD1 (5 bases). The CDR3 is 15 amino acids. Germline V gene lookup returns CDR1 LNHDA and CDR2 SQIVND (reference sequence). With 4 bases removed from V and 7 bases from J, the gap between germline ends came to 17 bases. CDR3 region: CASSTFGGGGQPQHF. In DNA, the CDR3 is TGTGCCAGTAGTACCTTTGGCGGGGGAGGCCAGCCCCAGCATTTT.

This clone has a single count. The chain couples TRBV10-3 to TRBJ1-1; 9 bases are a match to TRBD1. The CDR3 sequence is 15 residues long. V shed 6 bases and J 5 bases; nucleotides not matched to a gene: 10. CDR1 ENHRY and CDR2 SYGVKD come from the germline V gene. CDR3 bases: TGTGCCATCAGGCGGGACAGGGAGGTGGTAACTGAAGCTTTCTTT. It codes for CAIRRDREVVTEAFF.

This clone was recorded a few times. The rearrangement uses TRBV7-3 and TRBJ2-3, with 8 bases matching TRBD2. The germline gives CDR1 SGHTA, CDR2 FQGTGA. J gave up 4 bases and V 4 bases, and 13 bases lay outside the gene matches. The CDR3 extends over 17 amino acids. In nucleotides, the CDR3 is TGTGCCAGCAGCTCCGGTGTTCGGGGGGGGTCCGCAGATACGCAGTATTTT. The encoded protein is CASSSGVRGGSADTQYF. The whole variable domain, filled in from reference TRBV7-3 and TRBJ2-3, reads GAGVSQTPSNKVTEKGKYVELRCDPISGHTALYWYRQSLGQGPEFLIYFQGTGAADDSGLPNDRFFAVRPEGSVSTLKIQRTERGDSAVYLCASSSGVRGGSADTQYFGPGTRLTVL.

The chain employs TRBV4-2 and TRBJ1-4, with 8 bases lining up with TRBD1. Trimming at V came to 2 bases and at J to 9 bases, leaving 11 bases not matched to a gene. Germline V lookup: CDR1 LGHNA, CDR2 YNFKEQ. This CDR3 is built from 16 residues. In DNA form, the CDR3 reads TGTGCCAGCAGCCAACAAACACAGGGGGGCGTGAAAAAACTGTTTTTT. Protein: CASSQQTQGGVKKLFF.

The rearrangement joins TRBV7-2 to TRBJ1-4; no definite D call. Germline loops: CDR1 SGHTA, CDR2 FQGNSA. V gave up 2 bases and J gave up 0 bases, with 7 bases separating them. The CDR3 covers 15 residues. This CDR3 reads CASSLQVSTNEKLFF. As DNA, the CDR3 is TGTGCCAGCAGCTTACAGGTCTCAACTAATGAAAAACTGTTTTTT.

The J gene is TRBJ1-5, the V gene TRBV27, with 8 bases matching TRBD1. J was trimmed by 3 bases and V by 5 bases; bases with no gene match: 9. This CDR3 is built from 16 residues. CDR1 is MNHEY and CDR2 is SMNVEV in the germline V gene (reference sequence). Here the CDR3 DNA reads TGTGCCAGCAGTCCTTTACAGGGGGGTCTCAATCAGCCCCAGCATTTT. It yields the protein CASSPLQGGLNQPQHF.

The chain has TRBV15 and TRBJ1-5; no firm D call. Between the trimmed V and J ends, which lost 0 bases and 4 bases, there was a span of 16 bases. The germline V gene has CDR1 LNHNV and CDR2 YYDKDF (reference sequence). The CDR3 is made up of 17 amino acids. The CDR3 DNA sequence: TGTGCCACCAGCAGAGATGGGCTGGGGAGAGGGAATCAGCCCCAGCATTTT. Amino acids: CATSRDGLGRGNQPQHF.

The chain uses TRBV29-1 and TRBJ2-1; TRBD2 agrees at 7 bases. Germline V gene data show CDR1 as SQVTM and CDR2 as ANQGSEA. With V trimmed by 3 bases and J by 2 bases, 4 bases remained unmatched. There are 14 residues in the CDR3. The CDR3: CSVEGGFTYNEQFF. The CDR3 DNA follows: TGCAGCGTTGAGGGAGGGTTTACCTACAATGAGCAGTTCTTC.

This clone occurred a few times. The chain couples TRBV15 to TRBJ1-2, with D unresolved. The CDR3 runs to 12 residues. Germline assignment: CDR1 LNHNV and CDR2 YYDKDF (reference sequence). V shed 0 bases and J shed 4 bases, with 3 bases lying between them. CDR3 region: CATSRDRYGYTF. The CDR3 nucleotides are TGTGCCACCAGCAGAGATCGCTATGGCTACACCTTC.

This clone was detected only a few times. This rearrangement joins TRBV11-2 to TRBJ1-4, with 8 bases fitting TRBD1. The germline V gene has CDR1 SGHAT and CDR2 FQNNGV. Trimming cost V 5 bases and J 7 bases; bases outside gene matches: 6. This CDR3 has 14 amino acids. DNA of the CDR3: TGTGCCAGCAGCCTCGGACAGGGTGCTGAAAAACTGTTTTTT. This codes for CASSLGQGAEKLFF.

The chain combines TRBV6-5 with TRBJ2-1; TRBD2 might be the D (6 bases). The germline V and J ends were trimmed by 9 bases and 8 bases, with 11 bases remaining between them. The CDR3 totals 11 residues. Per the germline V gene, CDR1 is MNHEY and CDR2 is SVGAGI. The CDR3 reads CASGRGDEQFF. The CDR3 DNA reads TGTGCCAGTGGGCGGGGAGATGAGCAGTTCTTC.

The genes are TRBV19 and TRBJ1-2; D uncertain. From germline, CDR1 is LNHDA and CDR2 SQIVND (reference sequence). Trimming shortened V by 2 bases and J by 0 bases, and 13 bases separated the two germline ends. This CDR3 is built from 16 residues. The CDR3 sequence: CASSIHLSGANYGYTF. For the CDR3, the DNA is TGTGCCAGTAGTATACATCTTTCGGGAGCTAACTATGGCTACACCTTC. Full variable domain (remainder filled in from reference TRBV19 and TRBJ1-2): DGGITQSPKYLFRKEGQNVTLSCEQNLNHDAMYWYRQDPGQGLRLIYYSQIVNDFQKGDIAEGYSVSREKKESFPLTVTSAQKNPTAFYLCASSIHLSGANYGYTFGSGTRLTVV.

This chain links TRBV10-2 with TRBJ1-5; TRBD1 agrees at 8 bases. Germline V lookup: CDR1 WSHSY, CDR2 SAAADI. The CDR3 covers 13 residues. Trimming took 6 bases from V and 4 from J; bases not matched to a gene: 2. CDR3 amino acids: CASRDRDNQPQHF. The CDR3 coding sequence is TGCGCCAGCAGGGACAGGGATAATCAGCCCCAGCATTTT.

This chain joins TRBV7-2 and TRBJ1-1, with 8 bases aligning to TRBD1. Per germline, CDR1 SGHTA and CDR2 FQGNSA. V lost 5 bases, J lost 1 base, and 6 bases stayed unmatched. This CDR3 contains 15 residues. The CDR3: CASSPRQGKNTEAFF. The CDR3 region has the DNA TGTGCCAGCAGCCCGAGACAGGGGAAGAACACTGAAGCTTTCTTT.

This rearrangement joins TRBV4-2 to TRBJ1-6; perhaps TRBD1 as D (6 bases). This CDR3 has 17 amino acids. Trimming cost V 1 base and J 3 bases, with 13 bases left between them. Germline CDR1 LGHNA, CDR2 YNFKEQ. The CDR3 loop reads CASSQAPRGSYNSPLHF. DNA for the CDR3: TGTGCCAGCAGCCAAGCCCCCAGGGGCAGCTATAATTCACCCCTCCACTTT.